In this sample, the clone carrying this TCR beta chain turned up a few times. The target antigen is unknown. The record originates from a study of T cell repertoires in aging, cancer and after chemotherapy. Study results and limitations: In each cancer cohort, median generation probability increased across chemotherapy, suggesting thymic output rebounded. Healthy donors lost TCR diversity with age mainly through richness, cancer patients through richness and evenness.

Multiplex touch-down PCR with TRB-A/B primers amplified rearranged V-D-J TRB sequences. Using its own MiXCR run on the multiplex PCR reads, TCRdb lists one record per CDR3 protein. The sample has 7,500 to 10,000 distinct CDR3 sequences; around a quarter are singletons. CDR3 length: 16 residues. Germline-derived CDR1 and CDR2 are SGHRS and YFSETQ. V dropped 0 bases and J dropped 4; count of bases not matched to a gene: 9. TCR beta rearrangements were amplified from peripheral blood genomic DNA. Sequenced: blood. This receptor was taken from a human donor in good health. The V gene is TRBV5-1, the J gene TRBJ1-1; 7 bases are shared with TRBD1. Here the CDR3 DNA reads TGCGCCAGCAGCTTGGCCCCAGGGGGAGGGGGCACTGAAGCTTTCTTT. This sequence encodes CASSLAPGGGGTEAFF.